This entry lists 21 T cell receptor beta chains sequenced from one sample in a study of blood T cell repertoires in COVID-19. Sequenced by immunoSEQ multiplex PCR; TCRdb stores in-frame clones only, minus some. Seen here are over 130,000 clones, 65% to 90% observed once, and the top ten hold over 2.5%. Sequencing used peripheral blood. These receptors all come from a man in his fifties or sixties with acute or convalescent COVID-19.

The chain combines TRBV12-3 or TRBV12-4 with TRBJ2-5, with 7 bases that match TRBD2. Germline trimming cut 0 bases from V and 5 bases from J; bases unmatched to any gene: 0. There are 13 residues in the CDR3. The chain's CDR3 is CASSLAGGETQYF. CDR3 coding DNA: TGTGCCAGCAGTTTAGCGGGAGGGGAGACCCAGTACTTC.

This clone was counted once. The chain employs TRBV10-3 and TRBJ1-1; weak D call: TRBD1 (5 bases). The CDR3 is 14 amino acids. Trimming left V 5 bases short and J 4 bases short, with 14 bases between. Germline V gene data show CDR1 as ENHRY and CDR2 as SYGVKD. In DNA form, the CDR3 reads TGTGCCATCAGTCCCGGGGGGGGAGTCACTGAAGCTTTCTTT. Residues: CAISPGGGVTEAFF.

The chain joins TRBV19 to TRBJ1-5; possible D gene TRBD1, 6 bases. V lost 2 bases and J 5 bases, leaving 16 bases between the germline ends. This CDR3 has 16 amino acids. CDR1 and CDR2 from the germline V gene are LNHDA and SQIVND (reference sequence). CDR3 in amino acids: CASSIPGQGTYQPQHF. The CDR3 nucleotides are TGTGCCAGTAGTATACCTGGCCAGGGGACCTATCAGCCCCAGCATTTT.

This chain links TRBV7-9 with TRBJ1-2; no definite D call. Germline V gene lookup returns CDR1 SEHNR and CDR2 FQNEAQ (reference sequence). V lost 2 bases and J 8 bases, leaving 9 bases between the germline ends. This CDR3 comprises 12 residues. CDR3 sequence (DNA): TGTGCCAGCAGCTTAACCAGTTCGGGCTACACCTTC. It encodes CASSLTSSGYTF.

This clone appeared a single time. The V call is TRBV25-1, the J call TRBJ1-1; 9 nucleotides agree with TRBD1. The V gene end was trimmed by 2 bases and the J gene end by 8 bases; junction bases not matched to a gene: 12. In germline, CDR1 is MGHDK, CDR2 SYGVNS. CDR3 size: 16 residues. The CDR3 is CASSEPGTGNGGEAFF. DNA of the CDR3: TGTGCCAGCAGTGAACCCGGGACAGGGAATGGGGGGGAAGCTTTCTTT.

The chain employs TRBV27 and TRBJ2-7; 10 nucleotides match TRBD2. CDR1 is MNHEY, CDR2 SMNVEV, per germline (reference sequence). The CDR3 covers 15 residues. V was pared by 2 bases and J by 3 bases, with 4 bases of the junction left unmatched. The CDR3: CASSLRAGGVYEQYF. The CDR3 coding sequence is TGTGCCAGCAGTTTAAGAGCGGGAGGGGTCTACGAGCAGTACTTC.

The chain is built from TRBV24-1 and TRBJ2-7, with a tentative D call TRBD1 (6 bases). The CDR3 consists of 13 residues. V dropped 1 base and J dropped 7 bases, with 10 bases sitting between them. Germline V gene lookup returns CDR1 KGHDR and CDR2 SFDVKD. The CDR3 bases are TGTGCCACCAGTGATTTCTGGGGGCGGGAGCAGTACTTC. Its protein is CATSDFWGREQYF.

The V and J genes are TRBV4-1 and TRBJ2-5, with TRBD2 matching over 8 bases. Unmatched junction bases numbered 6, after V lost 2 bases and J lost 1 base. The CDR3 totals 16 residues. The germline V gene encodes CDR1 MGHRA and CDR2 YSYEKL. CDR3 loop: CASSQTSGYPQETQYF. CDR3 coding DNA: TGCGCCAGCAGCCAAACTAGCGGCTACCCCCAAGAGACCCAGTACTTC.

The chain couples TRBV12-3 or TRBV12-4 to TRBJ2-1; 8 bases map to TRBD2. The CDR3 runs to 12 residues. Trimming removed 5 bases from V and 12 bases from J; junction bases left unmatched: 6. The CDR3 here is CASSGVGTRQFF. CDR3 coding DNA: TGTGCCAGCAGTGGGGTGGGGACTAGGCAGTTCTTC.

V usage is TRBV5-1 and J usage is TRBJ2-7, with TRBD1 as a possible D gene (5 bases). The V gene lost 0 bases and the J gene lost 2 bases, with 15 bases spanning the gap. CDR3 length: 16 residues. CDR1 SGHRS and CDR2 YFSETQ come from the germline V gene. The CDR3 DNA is TGCGCCAGCAGCTTGGAGGGGCTGCAGAGTCCCTACGAGCAGTACTTC. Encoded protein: CASSLEGLQSPYEQYF.

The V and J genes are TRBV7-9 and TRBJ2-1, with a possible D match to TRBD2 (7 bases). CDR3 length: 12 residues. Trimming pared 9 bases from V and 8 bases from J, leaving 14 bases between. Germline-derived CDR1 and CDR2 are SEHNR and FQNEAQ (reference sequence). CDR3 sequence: CASKLGGDEQFF. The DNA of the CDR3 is TGTGCCAGTAAACTAGGGGGGGATGAGCAGTTCTTC. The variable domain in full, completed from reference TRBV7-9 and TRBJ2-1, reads DTGVSQNPRHKITKRGQNVTFRCDPISEHNRLYWYRQTLGQGPEFLTYFQNEAQLEKSRLLSDRFSAERPKGSFSTLEIQRTEQGDSAMYLCASKLGGDEQFFGPGTRLTVL.

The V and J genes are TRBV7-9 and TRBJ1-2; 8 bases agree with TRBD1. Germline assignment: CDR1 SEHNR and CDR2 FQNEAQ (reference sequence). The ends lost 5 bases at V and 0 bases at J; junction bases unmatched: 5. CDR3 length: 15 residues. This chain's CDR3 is CASSQQGGANYGYTF. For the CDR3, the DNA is TGTGCCAGCAGCCAACAGGGGGGCGCTAACTATGGCTACACCTTC.

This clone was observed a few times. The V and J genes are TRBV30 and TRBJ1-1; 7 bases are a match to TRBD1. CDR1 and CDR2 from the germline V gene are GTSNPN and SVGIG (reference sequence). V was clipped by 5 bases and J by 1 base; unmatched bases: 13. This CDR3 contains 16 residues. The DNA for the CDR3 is TGTGCCTGGTCACTTACTACCGGACAGGCGAACACTGAAGCTTTCTTT. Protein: CAWSLTTGQANTEAFF.

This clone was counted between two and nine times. The DNA of the CDR3 is TGTGCCAGCAGCCAAGAAGCGGGGTGGAATTCACCCCTCCACTTT. Its translation: CASSQEAGWNSPLHF. V usage is TRBV3-1 (or the pseudogene TRBV3-2) and J usage is TRBJ1-6; no reliable D call. V lost 0 bases, J lost 7 bases, and 10 bases lay in between. Germline V lookup: CDR1 LGHDT, CDR2 YNNKEL (reference sequence). The CDR3 covers 15 residues.

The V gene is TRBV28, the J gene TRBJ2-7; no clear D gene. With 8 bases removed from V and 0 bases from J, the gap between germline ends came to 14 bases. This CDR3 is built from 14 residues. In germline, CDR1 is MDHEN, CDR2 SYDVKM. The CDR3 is CASGEGGSSYEQYF. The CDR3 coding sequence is TGTGCCAGCGGTGAAGGCGGAAGCTCCTACGAGCAGTACTTC.

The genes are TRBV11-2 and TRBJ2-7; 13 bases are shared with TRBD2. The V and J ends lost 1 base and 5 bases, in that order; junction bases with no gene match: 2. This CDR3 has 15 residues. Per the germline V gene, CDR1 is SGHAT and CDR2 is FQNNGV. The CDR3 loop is CASSLGTSGSNEQYF. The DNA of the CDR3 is TGTGCCAGCAGCTTAGGGACTAGCGGGAGCAACGAGCAGTACTTC.

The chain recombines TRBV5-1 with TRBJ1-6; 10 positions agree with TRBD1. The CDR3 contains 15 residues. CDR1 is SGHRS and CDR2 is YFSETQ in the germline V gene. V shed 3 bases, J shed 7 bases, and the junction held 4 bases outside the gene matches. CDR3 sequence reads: CASSWGTGENSPLHF. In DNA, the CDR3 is TGCGCCAGCAGCTGGGGGACAGGGGAGAATTCACCCCTCCACTTT.

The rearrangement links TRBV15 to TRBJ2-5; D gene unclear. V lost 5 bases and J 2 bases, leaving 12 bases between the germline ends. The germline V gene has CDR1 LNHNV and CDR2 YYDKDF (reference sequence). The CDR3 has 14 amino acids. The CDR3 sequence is CATSALGQQETQYF. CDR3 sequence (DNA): TGTGCCACCAGCGCCCTTGGGCAGCAAGAGACCCAGTACTTC.

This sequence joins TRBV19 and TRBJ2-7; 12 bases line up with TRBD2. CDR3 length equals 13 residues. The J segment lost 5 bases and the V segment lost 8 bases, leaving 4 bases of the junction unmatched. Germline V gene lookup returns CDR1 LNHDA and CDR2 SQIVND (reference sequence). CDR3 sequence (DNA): TGTGCCAGTTCCGGGACTAGCGGGCACGAGCAGTACTTC. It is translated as CASSGTSGHEQYF.

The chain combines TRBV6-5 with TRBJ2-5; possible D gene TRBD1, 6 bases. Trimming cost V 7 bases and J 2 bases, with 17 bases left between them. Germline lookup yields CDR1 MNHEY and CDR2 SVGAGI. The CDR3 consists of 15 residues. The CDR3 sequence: CASMTWGQGQETQYF. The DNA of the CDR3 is TGTGCCAGCATGACCTGGGGGCAGGGTCAAGAGACCCAGTACTTC.

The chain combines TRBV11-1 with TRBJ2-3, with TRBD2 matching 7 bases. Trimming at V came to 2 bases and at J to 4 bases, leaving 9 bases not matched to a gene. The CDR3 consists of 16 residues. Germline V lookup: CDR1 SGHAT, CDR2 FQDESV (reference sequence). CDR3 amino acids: CASSLRGVIGADTQYF. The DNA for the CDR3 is TGTGCCAGCAGCTTACGGGGGGTGATTGGCGCAGATACGCAGTATTTT.